This TCR beta chain appears in the sequencing data of a study of blood T cells in healthy people across ages. The CDR3 has 16 residues. Trimming removed 5 bases at V and 0 bases at J, with 15 bases between. A sample-barcoded 5' primer and a J-beta primer mix were used in a second PCR of roughly 6 to 11 cycles. From the 5' RACE reads, TCRdb called clonotypes with MiXCR, one entry per CDR3 protein. Of around 1.5 million distinct CDR3 sequences listed, roughly 30% are singletons. This TCR was recovered from a woman under 40 in good health. The sequencing sample was made of blood. The chain links TRBV12-3 or TRBV12-4 to TRBJ2-3; perhaps TRBD1 as D (6 bases). CDR3 in DNA: TGTGCCAGCAGTCCCGGACAGAAAAAAAGCACAGATACGCAGTATTTT. Its protein product is CASSPGQKKSTDTQYF.